Here is one T cell receptor (beta chain) with its context. These data belong to a study of T cell responses to AZD1222 COVID-19 vaccine. The protocol was immunoSEQ multiplex PCR, while the TCRdb copy is restricted to in-frame clones and leaves out a portion. The sample contains under 110,000 clones, 80% to 95% of which appear only once. V lost 4 bases and J lost 11, with 12 bases in between. CDR1 and CDR2 (germline): DFQATT, SNEGSKA (reference sequence). The CDR3 spans 11 residues. The rearrangement joins TRBV20-1 to TRBJ2-1, with D uncertain. The sample in question was peripheral blood, obtained 28 days after the second AZD1222 dose. The clonotype comes from an adult who received the AZD1222 COVID-19 vaccine. This CDR3 reads CSATGYPQQFF. In DNA, the CDR3 is TGCAGTGCTACCGGGTACCCCCAGCAGTTCTTC.